This T cell receptor (beta chain) appears in the sequencing data of a study of beta chain features in type 1 diabetes. Study-wide results and limits: In type 1 diabetes patients, VDJ junctions had fewer insertions; deletions at these junctions were more frequent. Researchers report that Type 1 diabetes patients had moderately but significantly shorter TCRB CDR3s across all four CD4+ subsets. A greater similarity of naive, central memory and Treg TCRB repertoires was seen among patients than among healthy donors.

This clone was counted many times. Antigen: not known. All of the isolated RNA was reverse transcribed, so expressed TCRB transcripts were sequenced. Data came from immunoSEQ multiplex PCR; TCRdb stores just in-frame clones and leaves some out. Seen here are around 300,000 clones, roughly 8% observed once, and the top ten hold roughly 0.94%. The ends were cut back, 4 bases at V and 6 bases at J, with 10 bases in the middle. Germline-derived CDR1 and CDR2 are SGHDN and FVKESK. CDR3 length: 12 amino acids. Specimen: central memory CD4+ T cells from blood. The chain couples TRBV14 to TRBJ2-7; D is unclear. This clonotype was sampled from a woman under 30 in good health. CDR3 in amino acids: CASSRSWGEQYF. In DNA form, the CDR3 reads TGTGCCAGCAGCCGGTCCTGGGGCGAGCAGTACTTC.